What follows describes a single TCR beta chain. Antigen: not known. The data were produced by immunoSEQ multiplex PCR, yet TCRdb's version contains in-frame clones alone and is incomplete. The data contain about 64,000 clones, approximately 86% of them singletons. Per the germline V gene, CDR1 is MNHNS and CDR2 is SASEGT. The CDR3 spans 14 residues. J was trimmed by 3 bases and V by 6 bases; bases with no gene match: 5. This sample was taken from a study of OX40 agonist ivuxolimab in advanced cancers. Overall study results and limits: No antigen was identified for the clonally expanded peripheral T cells.

The origin of this receptor is an adult with an advanced solid tumor such as melanoma, head and neck, liver or kidney cancer. The specimen was CD4+ or CD8+ T cells sorted from blood, collected in a trial of the OX40 agonist ivuxolimab. This chain connects TRBV6-1 to TRBJ2-3; the match to TRBD1 covers 8 bases. CDR3 residues: CASSQGAGTDTQYF. In nucleotides, the CDR3 is TGTGCCAGCAGCCAGGGGGCGGGAACAGATACGCAGTATTTT.